One sample yielded the 21 T cell receptor beta chains listed below, sequenced in a study of T cell repertoires in cytomegalovirus infection. Each CDR3 protein gets one entry after TCRdb re-called the reads with MiXCR. The table records 300,000 or so distinct CDR3 sequences, about 9.2% of them present only once. Sequenced material: PBMCs. These TCRs come from a human donor in good health (CMV status not recorded). Some clones in this sample may be carry-over from other donors' samples.

CDR3 nucleotides: TGTGCCAGTAGATTTTGGCAGCTCTATAGCAATCAGCCCCAGCATTTT. Translated: CASRFWQLYSNQPQHF. The chain carries TRBV19 and TRBJ1-5; D is ambiguous. Trimming took 6 bases from V and 0 from J, leaving 15 bases between them. The CDR3 has 16 residues. From germline, CDR1 is LNHDA and CDR2 SQIVND (reference sequence). Filled out from reference TRBV19 and TRBJ1-5, the complete variable domain reads DGGITQSPKYLFRKEGQNVTLSCEQNLNHDAMYWYRQDPGQGLRLIYYSQIVNDFQKGDIAEGYSVSREKKESFPLTVTSAQKNPTAFYLCASRFWQLYSNQPQHFGDGTRLSIL.

A word on this clonotype: Given a much more abundant clone one base away, this may be a read error. J is TRBJ2-3 and V is TRBV6-2 or TRBV6-3; the D is unclear. CDR3 length: 16 amino acids. With 6 bases removed from V and 2 bases from J, the gap between germline ends came to 18 bases. In germline, CDR1 is MNHEY, CDR2 SVGEGT. The chain's CDR3 is CASSRSLLRPTDTQYF. DNA for the CDR3: TGTGCCAGCAGCCGATCCTTACTAAGGCCCACAGATACGCAGTATTTT.

Many counts were recorded for this clonotype. The chain joins TRBV12-5 to TRBJ2-1; 9 bases align to TRBD1. Trimming removed 5 bases from V and 10 bases from J; junction bases left unmatched: 9. Germline CDR1 reads LGHNT; CDR2 reads FRNRAP. The CDR3 sequence is 14 residues long. The CDR3 loop reads CASGRDRGGFEQFF. CDR3 nucleotides: TGTGCTAGTGGTCGAGACAGGGGGGGATTCGAGCAGTTCTTC.

At least ten counts were recorded for this clonotype. This rearrangement joins TRBV28 to TRBJ2-7; D remains unclear. The CDR3 consists of 11 residues. V lost 5 bases to trimming and J lost 7 bases, with 9 bases between them. CDR1 and CDR2 (germline): MDHEN, SYDVKM. The CDR3 DNA reads TGTGCCAGCAGTACCGTCCAGGAGCAGTACTTC. This sequence encodes CASSTVQEQYF.

This chain joins TRBV29-1 and TRBJ2-3, with D possibly TRBD2 on 6 matching bases. CDR1 SQVTM and CDR2 ANQGSEA come from the germline V gene. This CDR3 contains 17 residues. The V end was cut by 3 bases, the J end by 2 bases, with 21 bases between. CDR3 sequence: CSVDLADMRGPTDTQYF. CDR3 nucleotides: TGCAGCGTTGACTTAGCGGACATGCGAGGGCCCACAGATACGCAGTATTTT.

The chain recombines TRBV6-6 with TRBJ2-6; no clear D gene. Germline CDR1 MNHNY, CDR2 SVGAGI (reference sequence). The CDR3 is 16 amino acids. V lost 4 bases, J lost 4 bases, and 14 bases lay in between. CDR3 in amino acids: CASSFRKGRGANVLTF. In DNA form, the CDR3 reads TGTGCCAGCAGTTTTCGAAAGGGAAGGGGGGCCAACGTCCTGACTTTC.

A few counts support this clonotype. The chain combines TRBV9 with TRBJ2-2; 9 nucleotides align to TRBD2. Germline V CDR1 and CDR2: SGDLS, YYNGEE. Trimming cost V 3 bases and J 2 bases; bases outside gene matches: 5. The CDR3 loop spans 16 amino acids. Here the CDR3 reads CASSALAGENTGELFF. In DNA, the CDR3 is TGTGCCAGCAGCGCCTTAGCGGGAGAAAACACCGGGGAGCTGTTTTTT.

This clonotype was seen only a few times. The chain recombines TRBV28 with TRBJ2-6, with D unclear. V lost 7 bases to trimming and J lost 7 bases, with 5 bases between them. Per the germline V gene, CDR1 is MDHEN and CDR2 is SYDVKM. The CDR3 runs 11 residues. Written as DNA, the CDR3 is TGTGCCAGCACCCGTGCCAACGTCCTGACTTTC. Encoded protein: CASTRANVLTF.

This clonotype was detected many times. J is TRBJ2-1 and V is TRBV25-1; D is perhaps TRBD1 (6 bases). From germline, CDR1 is MGHDK and CDR2 SYGVNS. The CDR3 runs to 15 residues. With 5 bases removed from V and 0 bases from J, the gap between germline ends came to 11 bases. In DNA form, the CDR3 reads TGTGCCAGCAGTAAGGACAGAATCTCCTACAATGAGCAGTTCTTC. It codes for CASSKDRISYNEQFF.

This clonotype has at least ten counts. The rearrangement uses TRBV19 and TRBJ2-1; possibly TRBD1 for D (6 bases). The germline V gene has CDR1 LNHDA and CDR2 SQIVND (reference sequence). CDR3 length equals 15 residues. Trimming took off 1 base at V and 9 bases at J, with 16 bases between the two ends. CDR3 amino acids: CASSIVGAPGGEQFF. CDR3 coding DNA: TGTGCCAGTAGTATAGTGGGGGCCCCGGGTGGTGAGCAGTTCTTC. The complete variable domain, with remaining parts taken from reference TRBV19 and TRBJ2-1, reads DGGITQSPKYLFRKEGQNVTLSCEQNLNHDAMYWYRQDPGQGLRLIYYSQIVNDFQKGDIAEGYSVSREKKESFPLTVTSAQKNPTAFYLCASSIVGAPGGEQFFGPGTRLTVL.

This clonotype was seen only a few times. The genes are TRBV2 and TRBJ1-5, with 9 positions matching TRBD1. The CDR3 contains 18 residues. The V gene end was trimmed by 0 bases and the J gene end by 0 bases; junction bases not matched to a gene: 6. Germline-derived CDR1 and CDR2 are SNHLY and FYNNEI. The chain's CDR3 is CASSEAPGTGYSNQPQHF. CDR3 nucleotide sequence: TGTGCCAGCAGTGAAGCACCGGGGACAGGGTATAGCAATCAGCCCCAGCATTTT.

This clonotype was recorded many times. The chain combines TRBV12-3 or TRBV12-4 with TRBJ2-5; D is uncertain. The V and J ends lost 2 bases and 4 bases respectively, with 8 bases between them. This CDR3 region has 13 residues. The CDR3 nucleotides are TGTGCCAGCAGTTTACTCGTGACAGAGACCCAGTACTTC. Translation gives CASSLLVTETQYF.

This clonotype was seen at least ten times. The V gene is TRBV6-1, the J gene TRBJ1-6; D perhaps matches TRBD1 (6 bases). V lost 5 bases, J lost 4 bases, and 9 bases lay in between. This CDR3 is built from 14 residues. Germline CDR1 is MNHNS and CDR2 is SASEGT. CDR3 loop: CASSSTGYNSPLHF. The CDR3 DNA reads as TGTGCCAGCAGTAGTACAGGGTATAATTCACCCCTCCACTTT.

The genes are TRBV12-3 or TRBV12-4 and TRBJ2-1, with TRBD2 identical over 8 bases. This CDR3 contains 14 residues. Unmatched junction bases numbered 7, after V lost 7 bases and J lost 5 bases. CDR3 residues: CASKLSGGNNEQFF. CDR3 coding DNA: TGTGCCAGCAAGCTGTCGGGGGGGAACAATGAGCAGTTCTTC.

In this sample, this clonotype turned up many times. The chain is built from TRBV2 and TRBJ1-6; D is unclear. The length of the CDR3 is 16 residues. V dropped 3 bases and J dropped 0 bases, with 9 bases sitting between them. Germline V gene sequence: CDR1 SNHLY, CDR2 FYNNEI. CDR3 in amino acids: CASSEGGSSYNSPLHF. The CDR3 nucleotides read TGTGCCAGCAGTGAGGGTGGGAGCTCCTATAATTCACCCCTCCACTTT.

At least ten counts were recorded for this clonotype. This chain joins TRBV25-1 and TRBJ1-1; D gene unclear. CDR3 length: 13 residues. The V end lost 3 bases, the J end lost 6 bases, and 11 bases lay between the germline ends. In germline, CDR1 is MGHDK, CDR2 SYGVNS. DNA for the CDR3: TGTGCCAGCAGTGATTCTGTAAGGGCTGAAGCTTTCTTT. This codes for CASSDSVRAEAFF.

This clonotype was recorded many times. The chain joins TRBV4-3 to TRBJ2-1; D not resolved. The CDR3 is made up of 15 amino acids. Per germline, CDR1 LGHNA and CDR2 YSLEER. V was shortened by 2 bases and J by 4 bases, with 12 bases between the two germline ends. The CDR3 sequence: CASSQSQVAYNEQFF. CDR3 in DNA: TGCGCCAGCAGCCAATCGCAGGTTGCTTACAATGAGCAGTTCTTC.

This clonotype has ten or more counts. The J gene is TRBJ1-1, the V gene TRBV7-2; D not certain. The CDR3 extends over 13 amino acids. Germline CDR1 and CDR2: SGHTA and FQGNSA. Trimming removed 5 bases from V and 4 bases from J, with 11 bases in between. As DNA, the CDR3 is TGTGCCAGCAGCCGGCCCGGTGGCACTGAAGCTTTCTTT. Its translation: CASSRPGGTEAFF.

In this sample, this clonotype turned up many times. This chain connects TRBV6-6 to TRBJ1-5; 11 nucleotides align to TRBD1. CDR3 length: 15 residues. The J segment lost 7 bases and the V segment lost 6 bases, leaving 8 bases of the junction unmatched. Germline lookup yields CDR1 MNHNY and CDR2 SVGAGI (reference sequence). CDR3 in amino acids: CASSPDRGLDQPQHF. CDR3 nucleotides: TGTGCCAGCAGCCCGGACAGGGGGCTCGACCAGCCCCAGCATTTT.

This clonotype was found many times. The chain uses TRBV20-1 and TRBJ2-1, with 11 bases fitting TRBD2. Per germline, CDR1 DFQATT and CDR2 SNEGSKA (reference sequence). The CDR3 contains 13 residues. J gave up 4 bases and V 8 bases, and 4 bases lay outside the gene matches. The CDR3 is CSPRLAGYNEQFF. In nucleotides, the CDR3 is TGCAGTCCGAGACTAGCGGGGTACAATGAGCAGTTCTTC.

This clonotype occurred many times. The chain is built from TRBV27 and TRBJ2-5; no clear D gene. The CDR3 contains 13 residues. V lost 8 bases and J lost 1, with 11 bases in between. The V gene's germline CDR1 is MNHEY and CDR2 SMNVEV (reference sequence). CDR3 coding DNA: TGTGCCAGCGTTTCACCTGGCCAAGAGACCCAGTACTTC. It codes for CASVSPGQETQYF.